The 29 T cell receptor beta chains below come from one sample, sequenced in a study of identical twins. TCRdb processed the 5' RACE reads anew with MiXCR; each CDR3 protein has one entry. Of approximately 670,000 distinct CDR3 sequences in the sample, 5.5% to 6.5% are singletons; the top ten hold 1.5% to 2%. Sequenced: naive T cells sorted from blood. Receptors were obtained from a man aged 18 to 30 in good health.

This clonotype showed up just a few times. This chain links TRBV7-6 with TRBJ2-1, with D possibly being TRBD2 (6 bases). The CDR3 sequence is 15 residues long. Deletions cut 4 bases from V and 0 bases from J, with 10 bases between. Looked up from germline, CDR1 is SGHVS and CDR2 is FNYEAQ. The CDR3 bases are TGTGCCAGCAGCTCGACTAGGCGCTCCTACAATGAGCAGTTCTTC. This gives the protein CASSSTRRSYNEQFF.

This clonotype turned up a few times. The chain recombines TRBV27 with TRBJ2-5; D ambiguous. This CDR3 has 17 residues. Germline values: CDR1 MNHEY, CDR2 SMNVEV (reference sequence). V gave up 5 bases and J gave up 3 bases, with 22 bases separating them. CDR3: CASSPLSLAGNKETQYF. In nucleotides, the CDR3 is TGTGCCAGCAGTCCCCTTTCGTTGGCAGGAAATAAAGAGACCCAGTACTTC.

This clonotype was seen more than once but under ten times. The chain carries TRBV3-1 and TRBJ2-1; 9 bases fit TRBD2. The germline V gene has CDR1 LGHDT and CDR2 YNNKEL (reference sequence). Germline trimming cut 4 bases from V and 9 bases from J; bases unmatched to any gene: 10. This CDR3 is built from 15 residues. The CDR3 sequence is CASSLNSGTSSEQFF. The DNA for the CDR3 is TGTGCCAGCAGCCTTAACTCCGGGACTAGCAGTGAGCAGTTCTTC.

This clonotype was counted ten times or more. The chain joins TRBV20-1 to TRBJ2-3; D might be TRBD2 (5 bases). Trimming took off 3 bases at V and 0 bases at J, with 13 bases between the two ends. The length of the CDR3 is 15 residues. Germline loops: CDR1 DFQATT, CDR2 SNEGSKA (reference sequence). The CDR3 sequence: CSARPDFSSTDTQYF. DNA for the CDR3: TGCAGTGCTAGGCCGGACTTTTCTAGCACAGATACGCAGTATTTT.

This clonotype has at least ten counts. CDR3 coding DNA: TGTGCCAGCAGCGGGCGGGAGGGCCTTGTCCACAATGAGCAGTTCTTC. It yields the protein CASSGREGLVHNEQFF. This chain uses TRBV5-5 with TRBJ2-1; 9 nucleotides agree with TRBD2. Germline V CDR1 and CDR2: SGHKS, YYEKEE (reference sequence). J lost 5 bases, V lost 4 bases, and 10 bases had no gene match. The CDR3 covers 16 residues.

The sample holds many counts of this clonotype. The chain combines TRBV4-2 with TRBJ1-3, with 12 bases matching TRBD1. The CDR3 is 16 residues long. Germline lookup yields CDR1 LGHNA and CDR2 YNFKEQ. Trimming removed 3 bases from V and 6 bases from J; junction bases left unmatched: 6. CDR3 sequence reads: CASSHWDRGLQNTIYF. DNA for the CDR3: TGTGCCAGCAGCCACTGGGACAGGGGGCTTCAAAACACCATATATTTT.

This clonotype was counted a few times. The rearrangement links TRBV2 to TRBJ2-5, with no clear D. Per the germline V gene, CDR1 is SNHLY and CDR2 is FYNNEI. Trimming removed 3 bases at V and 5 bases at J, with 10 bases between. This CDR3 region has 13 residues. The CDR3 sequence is CASSDFAAETQYF. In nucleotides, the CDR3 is TGTGCCAGCAGTGATTTTGCTGCGGAGACCCAGTACTTC.

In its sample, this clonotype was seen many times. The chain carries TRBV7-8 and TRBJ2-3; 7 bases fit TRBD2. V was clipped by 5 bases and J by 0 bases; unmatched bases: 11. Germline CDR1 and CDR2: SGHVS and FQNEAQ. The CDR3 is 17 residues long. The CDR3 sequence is CASSPLFKGGSTDTQYF. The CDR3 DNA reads TGTGCCAGCAGCCCCCTCTTTAAGGGAGGGAGCACAGATACGCAGTATTTT.

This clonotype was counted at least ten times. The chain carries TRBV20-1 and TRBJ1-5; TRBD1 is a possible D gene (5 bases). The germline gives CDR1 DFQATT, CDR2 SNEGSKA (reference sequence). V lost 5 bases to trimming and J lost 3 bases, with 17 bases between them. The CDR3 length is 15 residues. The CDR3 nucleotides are TGCAGTGCTGAACCCGGGACTTCGGACAATCAGCCCCAGCATTTT. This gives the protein CSAEPGTSDNQPQHF.

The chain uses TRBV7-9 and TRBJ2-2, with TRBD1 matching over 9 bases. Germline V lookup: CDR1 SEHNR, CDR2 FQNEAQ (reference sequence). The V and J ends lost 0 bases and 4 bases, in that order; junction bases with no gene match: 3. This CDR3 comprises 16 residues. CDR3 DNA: TGTGCCAGCAGCTTAGCGGGGACAGGGATCACCGGGGAGCTGTTTTTT. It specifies CASSLAGTGITGELFF.

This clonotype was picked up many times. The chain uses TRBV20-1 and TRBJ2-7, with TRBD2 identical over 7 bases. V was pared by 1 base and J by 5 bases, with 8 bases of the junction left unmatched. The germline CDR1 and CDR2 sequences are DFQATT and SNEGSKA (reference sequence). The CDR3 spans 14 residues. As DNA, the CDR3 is TGCAGTGCTAGAGCTGCCAGGGAGGGCGACGAGCAGTACTTC. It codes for CSARAAREGDEQYF.

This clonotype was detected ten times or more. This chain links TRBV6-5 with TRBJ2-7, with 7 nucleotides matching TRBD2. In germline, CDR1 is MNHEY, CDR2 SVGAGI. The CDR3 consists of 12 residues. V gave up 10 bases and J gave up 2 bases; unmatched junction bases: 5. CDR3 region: CATSGGPYEQYV. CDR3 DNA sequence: TGTGCCACTAGCGGAGGCCCCTACGAGCAGTACGTC.

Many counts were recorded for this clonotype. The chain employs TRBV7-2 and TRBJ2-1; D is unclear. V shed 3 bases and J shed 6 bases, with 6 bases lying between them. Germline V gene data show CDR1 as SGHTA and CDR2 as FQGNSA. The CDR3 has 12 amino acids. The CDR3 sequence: CASSFEVNEQFF. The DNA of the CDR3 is TGTGCCAGCAGCTTTGAGGTCAATGAGCAGTTCTTC.

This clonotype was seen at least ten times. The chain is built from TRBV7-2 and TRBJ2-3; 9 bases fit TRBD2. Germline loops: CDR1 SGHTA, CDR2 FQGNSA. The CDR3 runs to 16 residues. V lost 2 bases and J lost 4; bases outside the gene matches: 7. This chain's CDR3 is CASSLLAGGFSDTQYF. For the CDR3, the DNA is TGTGCCAGCAGCTTACTGGCGGGAGGGTTTTCAGATACGCAGTATTTT. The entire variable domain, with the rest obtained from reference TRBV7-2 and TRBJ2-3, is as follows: GAGVSQSPSNKVTEKGKDVELRCDPISGHTALYWYRQSLGQGLEFLIYFQGNSAPDKSGLPSDRFSAERTGGSVSTLTIQRTQQEDSAVYLCASSLLAGGFSDTQYFGPGTRLTVL.

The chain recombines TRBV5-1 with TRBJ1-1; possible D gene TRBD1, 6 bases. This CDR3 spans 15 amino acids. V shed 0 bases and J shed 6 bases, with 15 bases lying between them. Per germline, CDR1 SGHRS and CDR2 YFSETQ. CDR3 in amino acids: CASSLGWGARAEAFF. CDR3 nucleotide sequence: TGCGCCAGCAGCTTGGGTTGGGGGGCCCGTGCTGAAGCTTTCTTT.

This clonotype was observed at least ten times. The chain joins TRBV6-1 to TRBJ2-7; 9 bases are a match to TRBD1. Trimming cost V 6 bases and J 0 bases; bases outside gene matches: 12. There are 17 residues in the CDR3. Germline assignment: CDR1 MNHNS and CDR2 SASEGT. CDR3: CASRIQGASIISYEQYV. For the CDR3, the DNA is TGTGCCAGCAGAATACAGGGGGCGAGCATTATCTCCTACGAGCAGTACGTC.

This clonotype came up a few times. The CDR3 loop is CASSLTGTGENNYGYTF. The DNA of the CDR3 is TGCGCCAGCAGCTTAACCGGGACAGGGGAGAATAACTATGGCTACACCTTC. This chain links TRBV5-1 with TRBJ1-2; TRBD1 agrees at 10 bases. The CDR3 sequence is 17 residues long. The ends lost 2 bases at V and 1 base at J; junction bases unmatched: 8. Germline V gene data show CDR1 as SGHRS and CDR2 as YFSETQ.

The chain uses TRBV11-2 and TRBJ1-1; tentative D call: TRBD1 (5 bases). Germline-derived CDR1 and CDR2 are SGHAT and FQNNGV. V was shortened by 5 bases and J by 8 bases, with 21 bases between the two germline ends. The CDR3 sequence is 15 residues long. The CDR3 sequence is CASSPYFGQGEEAFF. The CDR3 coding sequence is TGTGCCAGCAGCCCATATTTCGGGCAGGGCGAAGAAGCTTTCTTT. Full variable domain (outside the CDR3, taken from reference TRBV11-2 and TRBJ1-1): EAGVAQSPRYKIIEKRQSVAFWCNPISGHATLYWYQQILGQGPKLLIQFQNNGVVDDSQLPKDRFSAERLKGVDSTLKIQPAKLEDSAVYLCASSPYFGQGEEAFFGQGTRLTVV.

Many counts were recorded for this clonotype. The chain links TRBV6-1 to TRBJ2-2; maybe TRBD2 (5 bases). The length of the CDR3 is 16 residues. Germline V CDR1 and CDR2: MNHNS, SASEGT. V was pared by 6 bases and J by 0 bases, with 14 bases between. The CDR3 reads CASRKDSAANTGELFF. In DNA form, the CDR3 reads TGTGCCAGCAGAAAAGATAGCGCAGCGAACACCGGGGAGCTGTTTTTT.

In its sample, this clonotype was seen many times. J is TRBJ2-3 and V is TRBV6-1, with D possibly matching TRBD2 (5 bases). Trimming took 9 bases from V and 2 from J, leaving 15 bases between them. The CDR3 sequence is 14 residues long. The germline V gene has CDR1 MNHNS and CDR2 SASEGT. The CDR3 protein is CASGSGLYTDTQYF. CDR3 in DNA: TGTGCCAGTGGGAGCGGTCTATACACAGATACGCAGTATTTT.

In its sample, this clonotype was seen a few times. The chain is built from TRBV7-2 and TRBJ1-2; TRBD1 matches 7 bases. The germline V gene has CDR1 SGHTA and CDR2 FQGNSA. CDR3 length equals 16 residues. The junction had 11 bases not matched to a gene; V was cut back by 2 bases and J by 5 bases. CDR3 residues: CASSLSPAGQSYGYTF. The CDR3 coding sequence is TGTGCCAGCAGCTTATCTCCCGCGGGACAGAGTTATGGCTACACCTTC.

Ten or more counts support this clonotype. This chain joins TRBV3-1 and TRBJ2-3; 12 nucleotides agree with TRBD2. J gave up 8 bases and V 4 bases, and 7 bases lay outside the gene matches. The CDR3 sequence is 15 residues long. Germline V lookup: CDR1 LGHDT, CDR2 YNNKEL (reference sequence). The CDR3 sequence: CASSRLAGDPRTQYF. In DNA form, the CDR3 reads TGTGCCAGCAGCCGACTAGCGGGAGATCCCCGTACGCAGTATTTT.

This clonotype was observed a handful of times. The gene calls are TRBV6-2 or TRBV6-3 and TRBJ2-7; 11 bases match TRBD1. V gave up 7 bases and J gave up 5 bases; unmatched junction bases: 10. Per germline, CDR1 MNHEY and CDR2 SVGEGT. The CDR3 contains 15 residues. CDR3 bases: TGTGCCAGCATTGACAAGGGACAGGGGGTAAACGAGCAGTACTTC. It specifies CASIDKGQGVNEQYF.

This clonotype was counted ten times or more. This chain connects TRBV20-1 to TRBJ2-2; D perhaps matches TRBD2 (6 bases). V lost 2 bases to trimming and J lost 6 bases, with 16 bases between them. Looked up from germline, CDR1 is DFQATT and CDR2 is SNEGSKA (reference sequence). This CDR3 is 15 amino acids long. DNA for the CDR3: TGCAGTGCTAGATACGGAGGGCGTGTGCCCGGGGAGCTGTTTTTT. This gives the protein CSARYGGRVPGELFF.

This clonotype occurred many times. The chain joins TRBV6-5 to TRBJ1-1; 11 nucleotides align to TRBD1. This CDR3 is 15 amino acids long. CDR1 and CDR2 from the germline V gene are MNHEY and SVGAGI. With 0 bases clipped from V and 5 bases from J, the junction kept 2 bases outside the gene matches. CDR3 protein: CASSYSGTGGTEAFF. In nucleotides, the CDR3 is TGTGCCAGCAGTTACTCCGGGACAGGGGGGACTGAAGCTTTCTTT.

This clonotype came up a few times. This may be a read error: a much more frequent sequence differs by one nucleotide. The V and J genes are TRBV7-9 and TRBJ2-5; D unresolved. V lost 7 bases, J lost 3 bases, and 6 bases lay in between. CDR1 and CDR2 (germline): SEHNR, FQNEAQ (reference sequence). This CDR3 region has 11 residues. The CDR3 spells CASTDEETQYF. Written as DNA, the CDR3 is TGTGCCAGCACCGACGAAGAGACCCAGTACTTC.

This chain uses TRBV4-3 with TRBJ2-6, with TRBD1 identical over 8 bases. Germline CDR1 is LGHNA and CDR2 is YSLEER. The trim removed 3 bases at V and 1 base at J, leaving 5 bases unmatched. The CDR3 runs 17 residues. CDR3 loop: CASSQVGQGSGANVLTF. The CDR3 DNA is TGCGCCAGCAGCCAGGTCGGACAGGGTTCTGGGGCCAACGTCCTGACTTTC.

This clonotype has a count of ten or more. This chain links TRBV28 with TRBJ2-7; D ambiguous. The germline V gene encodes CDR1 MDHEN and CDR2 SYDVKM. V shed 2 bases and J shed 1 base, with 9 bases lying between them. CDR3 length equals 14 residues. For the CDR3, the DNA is TGTGCCAGCAGTTTAATTCCCGTTTCCTACGAGCAGTACTTC. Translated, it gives CASSLIPVSYEQYF.

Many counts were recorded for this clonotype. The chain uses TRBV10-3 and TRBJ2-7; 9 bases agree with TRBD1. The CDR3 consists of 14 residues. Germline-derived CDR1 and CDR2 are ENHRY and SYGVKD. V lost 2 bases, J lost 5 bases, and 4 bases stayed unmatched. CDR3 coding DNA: TGTGCCATCAGTGAGACGGACAGGGGCCACGAGCAGTACTTC. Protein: CAISETDRGHEQYF.